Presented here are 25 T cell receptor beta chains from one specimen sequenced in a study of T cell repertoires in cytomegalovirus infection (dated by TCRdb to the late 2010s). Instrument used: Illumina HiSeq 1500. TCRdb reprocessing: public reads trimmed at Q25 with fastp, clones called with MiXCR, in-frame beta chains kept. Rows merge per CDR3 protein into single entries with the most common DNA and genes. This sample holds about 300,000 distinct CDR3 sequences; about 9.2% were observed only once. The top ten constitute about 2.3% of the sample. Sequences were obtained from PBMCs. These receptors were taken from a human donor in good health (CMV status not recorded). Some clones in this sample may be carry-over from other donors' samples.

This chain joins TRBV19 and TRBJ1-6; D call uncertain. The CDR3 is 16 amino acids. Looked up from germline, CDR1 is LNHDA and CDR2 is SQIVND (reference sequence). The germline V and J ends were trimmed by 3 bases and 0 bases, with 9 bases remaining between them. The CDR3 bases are TGTGCCAGTAGTATCTCCGGCAGCTCCTATAATTCACCCCTCCACTTT. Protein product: CASSISGSSYNSPLHF. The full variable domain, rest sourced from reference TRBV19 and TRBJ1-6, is DGGITQSPKYLFRKEGQNVTLSCEQNLNHDAMYWYRQDPGQGLRLIYYSQIVNDFQKGDIAEGYSVSREKKESFPLTVTSAQKNPTAFYLCASSISGSSYNSPLHFGNGTRLTVT.

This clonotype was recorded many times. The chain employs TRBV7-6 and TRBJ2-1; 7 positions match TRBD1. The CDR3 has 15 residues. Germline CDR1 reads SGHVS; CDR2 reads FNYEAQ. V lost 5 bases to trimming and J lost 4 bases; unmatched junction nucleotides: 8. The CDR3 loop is CASSQGTDYYNEQFF. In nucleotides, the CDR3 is TGTGCCAGCAGCCAGGGGACAGATTATTACAATGAGCAGTTCTTC.

CDR3 in amino acids: CASSLLPGGYEQYV. CDR3 in DNA: TGCGCCAGCAGCTTACTACCAGGGGGCTACGAGCAGTACGTC. The V and J genes are TRBV5-1 and TRBJ2-7; 7 bases map to TRBD1. Germline values: CDR1 SGHRS, CDR2 YFSETQ. V lost 2 bases, J lost 3 bases, and 5 bases stayed unmatched. This CDR3 is built from 14 residues.

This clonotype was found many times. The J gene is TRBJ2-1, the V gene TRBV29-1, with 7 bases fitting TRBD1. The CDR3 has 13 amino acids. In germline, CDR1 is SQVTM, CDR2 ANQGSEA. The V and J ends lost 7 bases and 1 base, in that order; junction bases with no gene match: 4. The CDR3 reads CSAGQASYNEQFF. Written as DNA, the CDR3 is TGCAGCGCAGGACAGGCTTCCTACAATGAGCAGTTCTTC.

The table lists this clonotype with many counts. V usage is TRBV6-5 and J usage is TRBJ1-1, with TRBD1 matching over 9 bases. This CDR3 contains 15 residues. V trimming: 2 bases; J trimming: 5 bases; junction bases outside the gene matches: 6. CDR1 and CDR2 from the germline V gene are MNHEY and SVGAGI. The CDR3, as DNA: TGTGCCAGCAGTTACCGCCGGGACAGGGTGACTGAAGCTTTCTTT. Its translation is CASSYRRDRVTEAFF.

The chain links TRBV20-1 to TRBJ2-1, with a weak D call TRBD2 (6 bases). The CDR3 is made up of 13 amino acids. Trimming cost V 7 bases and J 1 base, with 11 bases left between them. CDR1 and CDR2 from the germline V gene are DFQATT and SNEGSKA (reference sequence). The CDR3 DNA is TGCAGTGGTCTGAGCGGGTCCTACAATGAGCAGTTCTTC. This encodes CSGLSGSYNEQFF.

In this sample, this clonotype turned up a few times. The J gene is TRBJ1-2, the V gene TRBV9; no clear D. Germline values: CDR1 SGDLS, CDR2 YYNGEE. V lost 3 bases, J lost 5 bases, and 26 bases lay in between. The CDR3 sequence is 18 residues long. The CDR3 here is CASSDARSTKVGNYGYTF. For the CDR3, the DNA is TGTGCCAGCAGCGACGCCCGGAGCACCAAAGTGGGGAATTATGGCTACACCTTC.

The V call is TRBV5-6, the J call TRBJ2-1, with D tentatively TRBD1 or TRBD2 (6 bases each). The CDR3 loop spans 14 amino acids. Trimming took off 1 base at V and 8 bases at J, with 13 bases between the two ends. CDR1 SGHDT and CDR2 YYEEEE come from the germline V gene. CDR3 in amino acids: CASSLRVRGDEQFF. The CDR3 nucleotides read TGTGCCAGCAGCTTGAGAGTAAGGGGGGATGAGCAGTTCTTC.

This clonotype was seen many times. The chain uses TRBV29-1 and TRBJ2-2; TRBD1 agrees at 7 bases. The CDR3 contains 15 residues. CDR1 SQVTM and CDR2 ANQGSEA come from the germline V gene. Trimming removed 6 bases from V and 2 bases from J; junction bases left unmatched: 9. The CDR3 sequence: CSVHVTGRNTGELFF. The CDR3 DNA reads TGCAGCGTCCACGTGACAGGGCGCAACACCGGGGAGCTGTTTTTT.

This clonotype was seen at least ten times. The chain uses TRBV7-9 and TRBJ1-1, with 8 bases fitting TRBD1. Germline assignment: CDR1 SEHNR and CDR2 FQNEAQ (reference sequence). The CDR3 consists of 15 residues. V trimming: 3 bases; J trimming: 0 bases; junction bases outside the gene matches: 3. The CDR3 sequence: CASSLRTGMNTEAFF. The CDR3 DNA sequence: TGTGCCAGCAGCTTGAGGACAGGGATGAACACTGAAGCTTTCTTT. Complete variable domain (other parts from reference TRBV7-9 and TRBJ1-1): DTGVSQNPRHKITKRGQNVTFRCDPISEHNRLYWYRQTLGQGPEFLTYFQNEAQLEKSRLLSDRFSAERPKGSFSTLEIQRTEQGDSAMYLCASSLRTGMNTEAFFGQGTRLTVV.

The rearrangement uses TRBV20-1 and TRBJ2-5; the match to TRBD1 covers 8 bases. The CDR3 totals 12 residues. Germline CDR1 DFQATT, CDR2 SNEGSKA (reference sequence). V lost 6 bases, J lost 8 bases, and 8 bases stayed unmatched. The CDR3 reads CSATGTGGTQYF. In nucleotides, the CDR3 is TGCAGTGCGACCGGGACAGGAGGTACCCAGTACTTC.

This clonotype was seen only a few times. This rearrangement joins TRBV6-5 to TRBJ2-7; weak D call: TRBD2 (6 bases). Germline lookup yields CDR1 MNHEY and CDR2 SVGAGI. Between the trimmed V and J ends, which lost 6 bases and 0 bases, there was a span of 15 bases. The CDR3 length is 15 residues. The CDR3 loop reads CASSAGSPSSYEQYV. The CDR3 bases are TGTGCCAGCAGCGCCGGGAGCCCCAGCTCCTACGAGCAGTACGTC.

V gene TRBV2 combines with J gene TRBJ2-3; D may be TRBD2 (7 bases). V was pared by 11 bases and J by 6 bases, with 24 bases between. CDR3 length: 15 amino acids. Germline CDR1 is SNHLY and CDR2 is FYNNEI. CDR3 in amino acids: CAPQEGGGNRDTQYF. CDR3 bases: TGTGCCCCCCAGGAGGGGGGGGGCAATCGGGATACGCAGTATTTT.

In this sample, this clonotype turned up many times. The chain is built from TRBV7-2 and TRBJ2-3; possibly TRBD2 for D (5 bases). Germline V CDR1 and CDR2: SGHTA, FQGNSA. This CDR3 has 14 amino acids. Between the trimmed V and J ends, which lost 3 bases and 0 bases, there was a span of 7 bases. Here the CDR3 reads CASSFWTSTDTQYF. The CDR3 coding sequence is TGTGCCAGCAGCTTTTGGACTAGCACAGATACGCAGTATTTT. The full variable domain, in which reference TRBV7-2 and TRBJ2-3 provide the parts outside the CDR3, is GAGVSQSPSNKVTEKGKDVELRCDPISGHTALYWYRQSLGQGLEFLIYFQGNSAPDKSGLPSDRFSAERTGGSVSTLTIQRTQQEDSAVYLCASSFWTSTDTQYFGPGTRLTVL.

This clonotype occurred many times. The CDR3 here is CSAGDRLNTGELFF. In nucleotides, the CDR3 is TGCAGTGCGGGGGACAGACTGAACACCGGGGAGCTGTTTTTT. The chain links TRBV20-1 to TRBJ2-2, with 7 bases aligning to TRBD1. This CDR3 contains 14 residues. Per germline, CDR1 DFQATT and CDR2 SNEGSKA (reference sequence). Trimming took 6 bases from V and 1 from J; bases not matched to a gene: 5.

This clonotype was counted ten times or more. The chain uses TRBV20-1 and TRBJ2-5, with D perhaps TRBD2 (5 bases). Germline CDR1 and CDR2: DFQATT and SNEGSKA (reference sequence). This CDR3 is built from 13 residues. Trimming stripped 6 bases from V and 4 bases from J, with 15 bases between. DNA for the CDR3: TGCAGTGCCCTGCCGGCTGAGGGAGAGACCCAGTACTTC. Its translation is CSALPAEGETQYF.

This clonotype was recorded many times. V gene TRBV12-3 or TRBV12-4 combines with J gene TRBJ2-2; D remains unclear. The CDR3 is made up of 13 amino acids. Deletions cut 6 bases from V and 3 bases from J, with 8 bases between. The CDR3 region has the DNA TGTGCCAGCAGGGAGCAGGACACCGGGGAGCTGTTTTTT. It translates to CASREQDTGELFF.

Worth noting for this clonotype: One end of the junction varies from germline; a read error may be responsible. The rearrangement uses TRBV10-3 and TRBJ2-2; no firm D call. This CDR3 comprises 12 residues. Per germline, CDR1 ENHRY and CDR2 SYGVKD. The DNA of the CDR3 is TGTGCCACCAGTGTATCCACCGGGGAGCTGTTTTTT. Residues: CATSVSTGELFF.

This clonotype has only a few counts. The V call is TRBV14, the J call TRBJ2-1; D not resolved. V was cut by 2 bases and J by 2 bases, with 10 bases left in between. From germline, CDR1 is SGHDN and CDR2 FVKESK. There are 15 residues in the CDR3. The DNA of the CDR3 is TGTGCCAGCAGCCAAAGGCCTCCCCCCTACAATGAGCAGTTCTTC. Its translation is CASSQRPPPYNEQFF.

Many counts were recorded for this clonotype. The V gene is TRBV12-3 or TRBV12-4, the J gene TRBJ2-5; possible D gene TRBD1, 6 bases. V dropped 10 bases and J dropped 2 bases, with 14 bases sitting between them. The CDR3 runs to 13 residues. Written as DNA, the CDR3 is TGTGCCATTTCACAGGGCCCGCAAGAGACCCAGTACTTC. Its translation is CAISQGPQETQYF.

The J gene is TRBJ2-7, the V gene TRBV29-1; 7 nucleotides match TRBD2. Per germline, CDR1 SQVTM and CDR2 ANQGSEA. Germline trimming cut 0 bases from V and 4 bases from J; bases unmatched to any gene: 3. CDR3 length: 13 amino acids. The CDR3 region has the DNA TGCAGCGTTGAAGATAGGGAGGGATACGAGCAGTACTTC. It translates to CSVEDREGYEQYF.

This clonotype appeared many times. The CDR3 DNA reads TGCAGTGCTAGACGCTCAGGCAGGGTCCTTTTCTTAGGCGCTGAAGCTTTCTTT. Protein: CSARRSGRVLFLGAEAFF. V gene TRBV20-1 combines with J gene TRBJ1-1; maybe TRBD1 (5 bases). The CDR3 loop spans 18 amino acids. The germline V gene has CDR1 DFQATT and CDR2 SNEGSKA (reference sequence). Trimming left V 2 bases short and J 6 bases short, with 28 bases between.

DNA for the CDR3: TGCAGTGCCCCCGGGACAGGGGTCGAGCAGTACGTC. Translated: CSAPGTGVEQYV. This chain links TRBV20-1 with TRBJ2-7; TRBD1 matches at 10 bases. The CDR3 consists of 12 residues. V shed 6 bases, J shed 6 bases, and the junction held 5 bases outside the gene matches. The germline V gene has CDR1 DFQATT and CDR2 SNEGSKA (reference sequence).

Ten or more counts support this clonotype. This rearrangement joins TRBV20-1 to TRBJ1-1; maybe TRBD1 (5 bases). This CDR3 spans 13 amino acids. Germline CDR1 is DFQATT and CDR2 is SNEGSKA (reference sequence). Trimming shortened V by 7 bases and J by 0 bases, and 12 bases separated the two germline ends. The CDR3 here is CSVWRGMNTEAFF. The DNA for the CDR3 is TGCAGTGTATGGAGGGGAATGAACACTGAAGCTTTCTTT.

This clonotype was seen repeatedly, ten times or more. CDR3 DNA: TGCAGCGTAGGGTTAAACACTGAAGCTTTCTTT. This encodes CSVGLNTEAFF. The V and J genes are TRBV29-1 and TRBJ1-1; D is ambiguous. Germline lookup yields CDR1 SQVTM and CDR2 ANQGSEA. V lost 6 bases to trimming and J lost 2 bases, with 7 bases between them. The length of the CDR3 is 11 residues. The full variable domain, in which reference TRBV29-1 and TRBJ1-1 provide the parts outside the CDR3, is SAVISQKPSRDICQRGTSLTIQCQVDSQVTMMFWYRQQPGQSLTLIATANQGSEATYESGFVIDKFPISRPNLTFSTLTVSNMSPEDSSIYLCSVGLNTEAFFGQGTRLTVV.